This passage covers 20 T cell receptor beta chains from one sample sequenced in a study of T cells in Graves' hyperthyroidism and ophthalmopathy. Amplified regions were TCR beta CDR3 sequences from RNA transcripts. The HTBI set primed first-round TCR CDR3 RT-PCR. MiXCR, run by TCRdb on the multiplex PCR reads, gives a single entry per CDR3 protein. This table holds about 510,000 distinct CDR3 sequences, roughly 45% found once. What was sequenced was peripheral blood or thyroid tissue (not recorded which). The receptors were gathered from an adult woman with Graves' disease, either hyperthyroidism or ophthalmopathy (not recorded which).

The chain combines TRBV7-9 with TRBJ1-6; D unclear. CDR1 and CDR2 (germline): SEHNR, FQNEAQ (reference sequence). V was shortened by 2 bases and J by 7 bases, with 6 bases between the two germline ends. The CDR3 contains 13 residues. The CDR3 bases are TGTGCCAGCAGCTTAAGTACGAATTCACCCCTCCACTTT. It translates to CASSLSTNSPLHF.

The chain employs TRBV10-3 and TRBJ1-4; 7 bases agree with TRBD1. V lost 4 bases, J lost 0 bases, and 8 bases stayed unmatched. The CDR3 contains 17 residues. The germline CDR1 and CDR2 sequences are ENHRY and SYGVKD. The CDR3 region is CAISATGAVATNEKLFF. CDR3 nucleotide sequence: TGTGCCATCAGTGCCACAGGGGCGGTCGCAACTAATGAAAAACTGTTTTTT.

V and J are TRBV7-9 and TRBJ1-3; the D gene is possibly TRBD1 (5 bases). Trimming pared 1 base from V and 0 bases from J, leaving 13 bases between. Germline V gene lookup returns CDR1 SEHNR and CDR2 FQNEAQ (reference sequence). CDR3 length: 17 residues. The CDR3 loop reads CASSLGDLLDSGNTIYF. The CDR3 bases are TGTGCCAGCAGCTTAGGGGACCTTCTAGACTCTGGAAACACCATATATTTT.

About this clonotype itself: Since no conserved phenylalanine or tryptophan closes the CDR3, a read error is the likely cause. The DNA is omitted, as the CDR3 cannot be located on it reliably, and the CDR3 follows TCRdb's listing. The chain uses TRBV7-2 and TRBJ1-3; TRBD1, as called in the table, went unchecked against the DNA. Germline V lookup: CDR1 SGHTA, CDR2 FQGNSA. A total of 8 residues make up the CDR3, ends included. CDR3 residues: CASSPLDR.

V usage is TRBV29-1 and J usage is TRBJ2-5, with D possibly matching TRBD2 (6 bases). CDR1 SQVTM and CDR2 ANQGSEA come from the germline V gene. Trimming took off 1 base at V and 11 bases at J, with 14 bases between the two ends. CDR3 size: 12 residues. CDR3 region: CSVEGGGREQYF. The CDR3 DNA reads TGCAGCGTTGAAGGGGGAGGCCGAGAGCAGTACTTC. The full variable domain, with the rest looked up from reference TRBV29-1 and TRBJ2-5, is SAVISQKPSRDICQRGTSLTIQCQVDSQVTMMFWYRQQPGQSLTLIATANQGSEATYESGFVIDKFPISRPNLTFSTLTVSNMSPEDSSIYLCSVEGGGREQYFGPGTRLLVL.

This chain uses TRBV7-8 with TRBJ1-6; D gene ambiguous. Trimming stripped 4 bases from V and 7 bases from J, with 14 bases between. This CDR3 contains 15 residues. Germline CDR1 is SGHVS and CDR2 is FQNEAQ. The CDR3 sequence is CASSYGVQANSPLHF. CDR3 nucleotide sequence: TGTGCCAGCAGCTATGGGGTTCAAGCGAATTCACCCCTCCACTTT.

This clonotype was seen a single time. This sequence joins TRBV25-1 and TRBJ1-6; D gene ambiguous. The CDR3 has 15 amino acids. Trimming removed 1 base at V and 7 bases at J, with 11 bases between. From germline, CDR1 is MGHDK and CDR2 SYGVNS. The CDR3 loop reads CASSELGATNSPLHF. The CDR3 DNA reads TGTGCCAGCAGTGAATTGGGAGCGACCAATTCACCCCTCCACTTT. The full variable domain, with the rest looked up from reference TRBV25-1 and TRBJ1-6, is EADIYQTPRYLVIGTGKKITLECSQTMGHDKMYWYQQDPGMELHLIHYSYGVNSTEKGDLSSESTVSRIRTEHFPLTLESARPSHTSQYLCASSELGATNSPLHFGNGTRLTVT.

This clonotype showed up just a few times. This CDR3 is missing its conserved last phenylalanine or tryptophan, likely due to a read error. No DNA is shown, since the ends of the CDR3 on it are uncertain; the CDR3 is the one TCRdb lists. The chain carries TRBV7-9 and TRBJ1-4; TRBD1 is the table's D call and was not checked against the DNA. Germline V CDR1 and CDR2: SEHNR, FQNEAQ (reference sequence). Ends included, the CDR3 has 10 residues. The CDR3 loop reads CASSSPGGGI.

The gene calls are TRBV19 and TRBJ1-5, with D hard to call. The CDR3 sequence is 15 residues long. Trimming cost V 5 bases and J 4 bases, with 15 bases left between them. CDR1 LNHDA and CDR2 SQIVND come from the germline V gene (reference sequence). The CDR3 sequence is CASSQTRAFNQPQHF. CDR3 nucleotide sequence: TGTGCCAGTAGTCAGACAAGGGCATTTAATCAGCCCCAGCATTTT.

This clonotype was observed a few times. The chain recombines TRBV7-9 with TRBJ1-2, with D unresolved. The CDR3 extends over 12 amino acids. CDR1 and CDR2 from the germline V gene are SEHNR and FQNEAQ (reference sequence). Trimming left V 5 bases short and J 13 bases short, with 17 bases between. The CDR3, as DNA: TGTGCCAGCAGCCCCCCTTCGGGCCCGCCCACCTTC. As protein: CASSPPSGPPTF.

This clonotype was picked up a small number of times. The rearrangement links TRBV7-9 to TRBJ2-5; tentatively, D is TRBD1 or TRBD2 (5 bases each). Germline V gene data show CDR1 as SEHNR and CDR2 as FQNEAQ (reference sequence). CDR3 length: 18 amino acids. V lost 3 bases and J lost 7, with 27 bases in between. The CDR3 sequence is CASSFIPPGRDVIRTQYF. In nucleotides, the CDR3 is TGTGCCAGCAGCTTTATACCCCCGGGACGGGACGTGATTCGGACCCAGTACTTC. The full variable domain, completed using reference TRBV7-9 and TRBJ2-5, is DTGVSQNPRHKITKRGQNVTFRCDPISEHNRLYWYRQTLGQGPEFLTYFQNEAQLEKSRLLSDRFSAERPKGSFSTLEIQRTEQGDSAMYLCASSFIPPGRDVIRTQYFGPGTRLLVL.

This clonotype was counted ten times or more. The genes are TRBV7-9 and TRBJ1-4; D might be TRBD1 (5 bases). The germline V and J ends were trimmed by 5 bases and 1 base, with 14 bases remaining between them. The CDR3 has 16 amino acids. Germline V gene lookup returns CDR1 SEHNR and CDR2 FQNEAQ (reference sequence). This CDR3 is CASSPPRALTNEKLFF. CDR3 DNA sequence: TGTGCCAGCAGCCCTCCCAGGGCCCTAACTAATGAAAAACTGTTTTTT.

The chain has TRBV2 and TRBJ2-7; D not resolved. The CDR3 is 11 amino acids. CDR1 is SNHLY, CDR2 FYNNEI, per germline. CDR3 protein: CASRADGIVLV. In DNA, the CDR3 is TGTGCCAGCAGAGCTGATGGGATTGTCTTGGTC.

This chain joins TRBV20-1 and TRBJ1-1, with D hard to call. The CDR3 spans 14 residues. Germline CDR1 DFQATT, CDR2 SNEGSKA (reference sequence). The V gene lost 3 bases and the J gene lost 10 bases, with 21 bases spanning the gap. CDR3 bases: TGCAGTGCTAGCGCCACCCCTGACGGACGGGGAGCTTTCTTT. The encoded protein is CSASATPDGRGAFF.

This chain connects TRBV7-2 to TRBJ1-4; TRBD1 matches at 7 bases. CDR1 and CDR2 from the germline V gene are SGHTA and FQGNSA. J lost 5 bases, V lost 2 bases, and 8 bases had no gene match. The CDR3 contains 16 residues. CDR3 DNA: TGTGCCAGCAGCTTAAGGGTGGGGACAGAAAATGAAAAACTGTTTTTT. This sequence encodes CASSLRVGTENEKLFF.

This clonotype was observed at least ten times. The rearrangement uses TRBV15 and TRBJ2-3, with D maybe TRBD2 (5 bases). Looked up from germline, CDR1 is LNHNV and CDR2 is YYDKDF (reference sequence). Trimming took off 7 bases at V and 2 bases at J, with 10 bases between the two ends. This CDR3 contains 13 residues. CDR3 in DNA: TGTGCCACCACCGAGCGGAACACAGATACGCAGTATTTT. It encodes CATTERNTDTQYF.

This clonotype was recorded many times. The V and J genes are TRBV28 and TRBJ1-1; 10 nucleotides align to TRBD1. The CDR3 spans 13 residues. Germline V gene sequence: CDR1 MDHEN, CDR2 SYDVKM. After removal of 5 bases from V and 11 bases from J, the junction contained 8 bases not matched to a gene. CDR3 nucleotide sequence: TGTGCCAGCAGTCAAACGACAGGGGGCAACGCTTTCTTT. As protein: CASSQTTGGNAFF.

This clonotype occurred many times. V gene TRBV20-1 combines with J gene TRBJ1-1, with 10 bases aligning to TRBD1. CDR3 length: 13 residues. Looked up from germline, CDR1 is DFQATT and CDR2 is SNEGSKA (reference sequence). V was clipped by 6 bases and J by 6 bases; unmatched bases: 7. The CDR3 DNA is TGCAGTGCCATGGGACAGGGGTCCCCTGAAGCTTTCTTT. This sequence encodes CSAMGQGSPEAFF.

In nucleotides, the CDR3 is TGCAGCGTTTTCCCCCGACAGGGTTACGAGCAGTACTTC. It yields the protein CSVFPRQGYEQYF. The rearrangement uses TRBV29-1 and TRBJ2-7, with 7 bases matching TRBD1. With 5 bases clipped from V and 4 bases from J, the junction kept 8 bases outside the gene matches. CDR1 is SQVTM, CDR2 ANQGSEA, per germline. CDR3 size: 13 residues.

This clonotype was seen ten or more times. The chain recombines TRBV7-2 with TRBJ2-5, with 10 bases aligning to TRBD2. The trim removed 0 bases at V and 0 bases at J, leaving 7 bases unmatched. The CDR3 is 18 amino acids. Germline V CDR1 and CDR2: SGHTA, FQGNSA. CDR3 in DNA: TGTGCCAGCAGCTTAGCGCGAACTAGCGGGACGTACCAAGAGACCCAGTACTTC. The encoded protein is CASSLARTSGTYQETQYF.